A selection of T cell receptor beta chains follows, all from one sample in a study of blood T cells in healthy people across ages. Each CDR3 protein is one row after TCRdb ran MiXCR on the 5' RACE reads. The sample has roughly 1,500,000 distinct CDR3 sequences, about 31% seen once. Input material: blood. These receptors all stem from a woman younger than 45 in good health. CDR3s include the opening cysteine and the closing phenylalanine or tryptophan. Fields, in order: D gene, V gene, CDR3 length, J gene, clone size, CDR3 DNA, CDR3 protein. A D gene is named only where the DNA matches it firmly. The size entry is marked missing in some rows and otherwise reads once, few, many or a size class.

d_gene: TRBD2
v_gene: TRBV20-1
len: 15
j_gene: TRBJ2-5
abundance: many
CDR3nt: TGCAGTGCTAGAGTTGCGGGGGGAATCCAAGAGACCCAGTACTTC
CDR3aa: CSARVAGGIQETQYF

d_gene: TRBD2
v_gene: TRBV27
len: 16
j_gene: TRBJ2-1
abundance: .
CDR3nt: TGTGCCAGCAGTCCCCAGGTAGCGGGAGGGCCGGATAAGCAGTTCTTC
CDR3aa: CASSPQVAGGPDKQFF

d_gene: .
v_gene: TRBV20-1
len: 21
j_gene: TRBJ2-7
abundance: few
CDR3nt: TGCAGTGCTAGGAGGGCGGTGGGGCCCCCCTCCAGAGCCCTGTTGGAGGACGAGCAGTACTTC
CDR3aa: CSARRAVGPPSRALLEDEQYF

d_gene: TRBD1
v_gene: TRBV6-6
len: 15
j_gene: TRBJ1-2
abundance: few
CDR3nt: TGTGCCAGCAGTTACAGGACAGGGGTGAACTATGGCTACACCTTC
CDR3aa: CASSYRTGVNYGYTF

d_gene: TRBD1
v_gene: TRBV5-1
len: 15
j_gene: TRBJ1-2
abundance: .
CDR3nt: TGCGCCAGCAGCTTGGTGACAGGGGGATCCTATGGCTACACCTTC
CDR3aa: CASSLVTGGSYGYTF

d_gene: TRBD2
v_gene: TRBV9
len: 18
j_gene: TRBJ2-1
abundance: .
CDR3nt: TGTGCCAGCAGCGACACCCCTAGCGGGAGGGCCTCCTACAATGAGCAGTTCTTC
CDR3aa: CASSDTPSGRASYNEQFF

d_gene: TRBD2
v_gene: TRBV15
len: 15
j_gene: TRBJ2-1
abundance: .
CDR3nt: TGTGCCACCAGCAGACAAAGCGGGACGGGTTATGAGCAGTTCTTC
CDR3aa: CATSRQSGTGYEQFF

d_gene: .
v_gene: TRBV4-1
len: 14
j_gene: TRBJ2-7
abundance: many
CDR3nt: TGCGCCAGCAGCCAAGAGGGACGTACGGACGAGCAGTACTTC
CDR3aa: CASSQEGRTDEQYF

d_gene: .
v_gene: TRBV7-2
len: 13
j_gene: TRBJ1-2
abundance: few
CDR3nt: TGTGCCAGCAGTCCTGGACCAGCCGAGGGCTACACCTTC
CDR3aa: CASSPGPAEGYTF

d_gene: .
v_gene: TRBV20-1
len: 15
j_gene: TRBJ2-1
abundance: .
CDR3nt: TGCAGTGCTGGCGGAGGCGGGAACACCTACAATGAGCAGTTCTTC
CDR3aa: CSAGGGGNTYNEQFF

d_gene: .
v_gene: TRBV28
len: 14
j_gene: TRBJ2-1
abundance: .
CDR3nt: TGTGCCAGCAGTTTATGGGGGGAGCTCAATGAGCAGTTCTTC
CDR3aa: CASSLWGELNEQFF

d_gene: .
v_gene: TRBV7-9
len: 12
j_gene: TRBJ2-7
abundance: few
CDR3nt: TGTGCCAGCAGCACGGACCCCTACGAGCAGTACTTC
CDR3aa: CASSTDPYEQYF

d_gene: TRBD1
v_gene: TRBV9
len: 16
j_gene: TRBJ2-3
abundance: .
CDR3nt: TGTGTCAGCAGCGAGCCGACAGGGCCCAACACAGATACGCAGTATTTT
CDR3aa: CVSSEPTGPNTDTQYF

d_gene: .
v_gene: TRBV6-1
len: 13
j_gene: TRBJ2-5
abundance: .
CDR3nt: TGTGCCAGCTTGGACTGGGGGTCAGAGACCCAGTACTTC
CDR3aa: CASLDWGSETQYF

d_gene: TRBD2
v_gene: TRBV9
len: 14
j_gene: TRBJ2-2
abundance: few
CDR3nt: TGTGCCAGCAGCGTAGGGACTAGCCCCGGGGAGCTGTTTTTT
CDR3aa: CASSVGTSPGELFF

d_gene: TRBD2
v_gene: TRBV20-1
len: 19
j_gene: TRBJ2-1
abundance: few
CDR3nt: TGCAGTGCTAGAGCTTGGGGGGGGACCGGGACTAACGCTTACAATGAGCAGTTCTTC
CDR3aa: CSARAWGGTGTNAYNEQFF

d_gene: .
v_gene: TRBV28
len: 13
j_gene: TRBJ2-3
abundance: few
CDR3nt: TGTGCCACCACCTTCACCCTCACAGATACGCAGTATTTT
CDR3aa: CATTFTLTDTQYF

d_gene: .
v_gene: TRBV30
len: 12
j_gene: TRBJ1-2
abundance: .
CDR3nt: TGTGCCCGGAGAGACGGGTACTATGGCTACACCTTC
CDR3aa: CARRDGYYGYTF

d_gene: .
v_gene: TRBV30
len: 13
j_gene: TRBJ1-2
abundance: few
CDR3nt: TGTGCCCATGGGGCAGGAAAAAACTATGGCTACACCTTC
CDR3aa: CAHGAGKNYGYTF

d_gene: TRBD1
v_gene: TRBV11-2
len: 14
j_gene: TRBJ2-3
abundance: many
CDR3nt: TGTGCCAGCATTCCGGGACAGGGTTCCTTCGGACAGTATTTT
CDR3aa: CASIPGQGSFGQYF

d_gene: TRBD1
v_gene: TRBV2
len: 14
j_gene: TRBJ2-5
abundance: .
CDR3nt: TGTGCCAGCAGGGTGGGACAGATCCAAGAGACCCAGTACTTC
CDR3aa: CASRVGQIQETQYF

d_gene: .
v_gene: TRBV29-1
len: 12
j_gene: TRBJ2-7
abundance: .
CDR3nt: TGCAGCGTTGGAGGGCGGGACTACGAGCAGTACTTC
CDR3aa: CSVGGRDYEQYF

d_gene: .
v_gene: TRBV10-3
len: 12
j_gene: TRBJ1-3
abundance: .
CDR3nt: TGTGCCGTGTCAGGGGATGGAAACACCATATATTTT
CDR3aa: CAVSGDGNTIYF